Shown below are 30 T cell receptor beta chains from a single sample sequenced in a study of CD8+CD57+ T cells in acquired aplastic anemia. Investigators profiled TCR beta VDJ and CDR3 from genomic DNA template. TCRdb recomputed calls from the reads with MiXCR, one row per CDR3 protein. The table lists about 160,000 distinct CDR3 sequences, less than 50% of them singletons. CD8+CD57+ cell expansion, shown by flow cytometry, had occurred in the patients selected for sequencing. The sample consisted of sorted CD4+, CD8+, or CD8+CD57+ T cells (not recorded which) from PBMCs. The receptors originated from a human donor with aplastic anemia.

The V gene is TRBV10-3, the J gene TRBJ1-1, with D possibly being TRBD1 (6 bases). The length of the CDR3 is 14 residues. Trimming removed 0 bases at V and 10 bases at J, with 15 bases between. Per the germline V gene, CDR1 is ENHRY and CDR2 is SYGVKD. The CDR3 bases are TGTGCCATCAGTGAGTCTGTGCCGGGGGCGGGAGCTTTCTTT. Translation gives CAISESVPGAGAFF.

This clonotype has just a few counts. The gene calls are TRBV10-2 and TRBJ2-7; D call uncertain. From germline, CDR1 is WSHSY and CDR2 SAAADI. This CDR3 has 11 amino acids. V was shortened by 5 bases and J by 3 bases, with 5 bases between the two germline ends. The CDR3 loop reads CASSTDYEQYF. In DNA form, the CDR3 reads TGCGCCAGCAGTACAGACTACGAGCAGTACTTC.

This clonotype has a count of ten or more. The gene calls are TRBV6-5 and TRBJ2-7, with D uncertain. CDR1 is MNHEY, CDR2 SVGAGI, per germline. Trimming removed 0 bases from V and 0 bases from J, with 9 bases in between. The CDR3 runs 15 residues. The CDR3 is CASSYSRDGSYEQYF. The CDR3 bases are TGTGCCAGCAGTTACTCGAGAGACGGCTCCTACGAGCAGTACTTC.

In the case of this clonotype: A read error may be the cause here, since a much bigger clone is one base away. This chain joins TRBV12-3 or TRBV12-4 and TRBJ1-1; perhaps TRBD1 as D (6 bases). The CDR3 has 14 residues. V lost 7 bases to trimming and J lost 3 bases, with 15 bases between them. As DNA, the CDR3 is TGTGCCAGCAATTTTAGGGGGACCTACACTGAAGCTTTCTTT. Protein product: CASNFRGTYTEAFF.

This chain uses TRBV25-1 with TRBJ2-7, with D perhaps matching TRBD1 (6 bases). The CDR3 sequence is 14 residues long. The germline gives CDR1 MGHDK, CDR2 SYGVNS. Trimming pared 0 bases from V and 3 bases from J, leaving 9 bases between. The CDR3 nucleotides read TGTGCCAGCAGTGAATACACAGGGAGCTACGAGCAGTACTTC. This encodes CASSEYTGSYEQYF.

The chain couples TRBV5-1 to TRBJ1-2, with a weak D call TRBD1 (5 bases). In germline, CDR1 is SGHRS, CDR2 YFSETQ. Trimming took 4 bases from V and 8 from J, leaving 12 bases between them. CDR3 size: 12 residues. CDR3 amino acids: CASSPERGGYTF. In DNA form, the CDR3 reads TGCGCCAGCAGCCCTGAGAGGGGAGGCTACACCTTC.

There are many counts of this clonotype. The chain couples TRBV20-1 to TRBJ2-5; D is perhaps TRBD1 or TRBD2 (6 bases each). This CDR3 contains 14 residues. Per germline, CDR1 DFQATT and CDR2 SNEGSKA (reference sequence). The V and J ends lost 3 bases and 4 bases respectively, with 15 bases between them. In DNA, the CDR3 is TGCAGTGCTAGGCATACGGGGGCAGGAGAGACCCAGTACTTC. This gives the protein CSARHTGAGETQYF.

The chain combines TRBV10-2 with TRBJ2-1, with 9 positions matching TRBD1. J was trimmed by 6 bases and V by 2 bases; bases with no gene match: 8. Germline CDR1 reads WSHSY; CDR2 reads SAAADI. CDR3 length equals 16 residues. This chain's CDR3 is CASSEPGQGRGNEQFF. For the CDR3, the DNA is TGCGCCAGCAGTGAGCCTGGACAGGGGAGGGGCAATGAGCAGTTCTTC.

This chain uses TRBV25-1 with TRBJ1-6; D uncertain. Germline-derived CDR1 and CDR2 are MGHDK and SYGVNS. The CDR3 has 17 amino acids. The V and J ends lost 2 bases and 0 bases respectively, with 11 bases between them. The CDR3 DNA reads as TGTGCCAGCAGTGAAGCAGGCGGGCTCTCCTATAATTCACCCCTCCACTTT. Its protein product is CASSEAGGLSYNSPLHF.

The CDR3 coding sequence is TGTGCCAGCAGCCCGACTAGCGGGGGGGTGGAGCAGTTCTTC. Protein: CASSPTSGGVEQFF. The V gene is TRBV3-1, the J gene TRBJ2-7; 14 bases are shared with TRBD2. The J call could be wrong; TRBJ2-1 is a better fit for the DNA end. The CDR3 contains 14 residues. CDR1 and CDR2 from the germline V gene are LGHDT and YNNKEL (reference sequence).

The chain uses TRBV27 and TRBJ2-7; 7 bases agree with TRBD2. The CDR3 covers 15 residues. The germline V gene encodes CDR1 MNHEY and CDR2 SMNVEV (reference sequence). V was pared by 2 bases and J by 3 bases, with 7 bases of the junction left unmatched. The DNA for the CDR3 is TGTGCCAGCAGTTTACAGCCTAGCGGTCACTACGAGCAGTACTTC. Protein sequence: CASSLQPSGHYEQYF.

Details on this clonotype: A much larger clone differs from this one at a single base, so this may be a read error. The rearrangement links TRBV9 to TRBJ2-3; TRBD1 matches at 7 bases. V lost 3 bases, J lost 1 base, and 14 bases stayed unmatched. Germline lookup yields CDR1 SGDLS and CDR2 YYNGEE. CDR3 length: 18 residues. CDR3: CASSAVGRQGWGTDTQYF. In nucleotides, the CDR3 is TGTGCCAGCAGCGCAGTTGGTCGACAGGGATGGGGCACAGATACGCAGTATTTT.

In this sample, this clonotype turned up many times. V is TRBV20-1 and J is TRBJ1-5; D may be TRBD1 (6 bases). This CDR3 region has 13 residues. V lost 7 bases and J 4 bases, leaving 14 bases between the germline ends. The germline V gene encodes CDR1 DFQATT and CDR2 SNEGSKA (reference sequence). The CDR3 sequence: CSVQTRGNQPQHF. The DNA for the CDR3 is TGCAGTGTCCAGACAAGGGGGAATCAGCCCCAGCATTTT.

This clonotype was observed many times. The chain uses TRBV4-3 and TRBJ1-3; maybe TRBD1 (6 bases). Germline CDR1 reads LGHNA; CDR2 reads YSLEER. Trimming stripped 3 bases from V and 10 bases from J, with 13 bases between. CDR3 length equals 13 residues. CDR3 sequence: CASSQSQGQTIYF. For the CDR3, the DNA is TGCGCCAGCAGCCAGTCACAGGGTCAGACCATATATTTT.

This chain joins TRBV9 and TRBJ1-2; D not resolved. The V end was cut by 0 bases, the J end by 5 bases, with 14 bases between. The CDR3 loop spans 15 amino acids. Germline V CDR1 and CDR2: SGDLS, YYNGEE. Here the CDR3 DNA reads TGTGCCAGCAGCGTAGAGGTGGAAGGAAAGTATGGCTACACCTTC. The encoded protein is CASSVEVEGKYGYTF.

This clonotype occurred many times. The J gene is TRBJ2-1, the V gene TRBV24-1, with 9 bases identical to TRBD2. The ends lost 5 bases at V and 2 bases at J; junction bases unmatched: 6. The germline V gene has CDR1 KGHDR and CDR2 SFDVKD. This CDR3 has 16 amino acids. CDR3: CATSGRKRGAYNEQFF. CDR3 in DNA: TGTGCCACCAGTGGCCGGAAGCGGGGGGCCTACAATGAGCAGTTCTTC.

Notes on this clonotype: Germline and junction disagree at one end, which may indicate a read error. This chain's CDR3 is CAGSTAKSGNTEAFF. The CDR3, as DNA: TGTGCCGGTAGTACCGCGAAGAGTGGGAACACTGAAGCTTTCTTT. The V gene is TRBV19, the J gene TRBJ1-1, with D uncertain. Germline CDR1 is LNHDA and CDR2 is SQIVND (reference sequence). The CDR3 runs 15 residues.

The rearrangement links TRBV6-1 to TRBJ1-3, with 8 bases identical to TRBD1. V dropped 9 bases and J dropped 1; count of bases not matched to a gene: 8. Per germline, CDR1 MNHNS and CDR2 SASEGT. The CDR3 has 15 residues. CDR3 coding DNA: TGTGCCAGTAGCCCTACAGGGGGATCTGGAAACACCATATATTTT. Its translation is CASSPTGGSGNTIYF.

The chain couples TRBV5-1 to TRBJ2-3, with TRBD2 matching 8 bases. V lost 1 base, J lost 5 bases, and 9 bases stayed unmatched. CDR1 and CDR2 (germline): SGHRS, YFSETQ. The length of the CDR3 is 16 residues. The CDR3 region has the DNA TGCGCCAGCAGCTTGAATGGCGGGGGGCTGGTAGATACGCAGTATTTT. Translated: CASSLNGGGLVDTQYF.

Here the CDR3 DNA reads TGTGCCACCACGACAGGGACAGCCCACTACGAGCAGTACGTC. Protein product: CATTTGTAHYEQYV. The chain combines TRBV24-1 with TRBJ2-7; TRBD1 agrees at 7 bases. This CDR3 region has 14 residues. From germline, CDR1 is KGHDR and CDR2 SFDVKD. Trimming at V came to 8 bases and at J to 3 bases, leaving 9 bases not matched to a gene.

The J gene is TRBJ1-1, the V gene TRBV29-1, with D possibly being TRBD1 (5 bases). The ends were cut back, 0 bases at V and 5 bases at J, with 7 bases in the middle. Germline V gene sequence: CDR1 SQVTM, CDR2 ANQGSEA. The CDR3 loop spans 12 amino acids. The CDR3 coding sequence is TGCAGCGTTGAAGAGGGGGGAACTGAAGCTTTCTTT. It yields the protein CSVEEGGTEAFF.

This clonotype showed up many times. Here the CDR3 reads CASSAQGDQPQHF. For the CDR3, the DNA is TGCGCCAGCAGCGCACAGGGAGATCAGCCCCAGCATTTT. The rearrangement uses TRBV4-1 and TRBJ1-5; tentatively, D is TRBD1 (6 bases). There are 13 residues in the CDR3. V lost 5 bases to trimming and J lost 5 bases, with 10 bases between them. CDR1 MGHRA and CDR2 YSYEKL come from the germline V gene.

The genes are TRBV2 and TRBJ1-6; D not resolved. CDR3 size: 13 residues. Trimming shortened V by 7 bases and J by 7 bases, and 11 bases separated the two germline ends. The germline V gene has CDR1 SNHLY and CDR2 FYNNEI. In DNA form, the CDR3 reads TGTGCCAGCACGGCAGAGAAGAATTCACCCCTCCACTTT. This translates into CASTAEKNSPLHF.

The chain links TRBV10-3 to TRBJ1-2; no clear D. The CDR3 has 13 residues. Germline-derived CDR1 and CDR2 are ENHRY and SYGVKD. Trimming stripped 2 bases from V and 8 bases from J, with 12 bases between. The CDR3 protein is CAISERELRGYTF. CDR3 in DNA: TGTGCCATCAGTGAGAGGGAACTGAGGGGCTACACCTTC.

This chain connects TRBV29-1 to TRBJ1-1; the match to TRBD1 covers 9 bases. The germline gives CDR1 SQVTM, CDR2 ANQGSEA. The CDR3 is 15 residues long. V lost 5 bases, J lost 1 base, and 8 bases stayed unmatched. The DNA of the CDR3 is TGCAGCGTTCCTATAGCGGGACAGGGGAACACTGAAGCTTTCTTT. This sequence encodes CSVPIAGQGNTEAFF.

V gene TRBV29-1 combines with J gene TRBJ2-5; perhaps TRBD1 as D (6 bases). The CDR3 is made up of 13 amino acids. The germline V gene encodes CDR1 SQVTM and CDR2 ANQGSEA. The germline V and J ends were trimmed by 1 base and 5 bases, with 11 bases remaining between them. The CDR3 sequence is CSVEGRGHETQYF. The CDR3 region has the DNA TGCAGCGTTGAAGGCAGGGGTCACGAGACCCAGTACTTC. Combining the CDR3 with reference TRBV29-1 and TRBJ2-5 gives the whole variable domain SAVISQKPSRDICQRGTSLTIQCQVDSQVTMMFWYRQQPGQSLTLIATANQGSEATYESGFVIDKFPISRPNLTFSTLTVSNMSPEDSSIYLCSVEGRGHETQYFGPGTRLLVL.

Ten or more counts support this clonotype. V usage is TRBV6-1 and J usage is TRBJ1-1; weak D call: TRBD1 (5 bases). The V end was cut by 7 bases, the J end by 4 bases, with 13 bases between. CDR3 length equals 13 residues. Looked up from germline, CDR1 is MNHNS and CDR2 is SASEGT. The CDR3 DNA reads TGTGCCAGCACCTCCGGGACCTTCACTGAAGCTTTCTTT. Translated: CASTSGTFTEAFF.

This clonotype was seen repeatedly, ten times or more. This chain joins TRBV5-1 and TRBJ1-6; 11 bases align to TRBD1. Germline V gives CDR1 SGHRS, CDR2 YFSETQ. The junction had 7 bases not matched to a gene; V was cut back by 4 bases and J by 7 bases. The CDR3 loop spans 16 amino acids. CDR3 in amino acids: CASSHSGDRGNSPLHF. CDR3 DNA sequence: TGCGCCAGCAGCCACTCGGGGGACAGGGGGAATTCACCCCTCCACTTT.

The sample holds a few counts of this clonotype. A junction boundary mismatches the germline segment, possibly from a read error. The rearrangement uses TRBV2 and TRBJ1-2, with D unclear. Germline CDR1 reads SNHLY; CDR2 reads FYNNEI. The CDR3 contains 15 residues. The CDR3 protein is CANSSLYGSNYGYTF. The DNA of the CDR3 is TGTGCCAACAGTTCCCTCTACGGATCTAACTATGGCTACACCTTC.

The chain carries TRBV29-1 and TRBJ1-1, with D unresolved. Trimming removed 3 bases from V and 3 bases from J, with 14 bases in between. From germline, CDR1 is SQVTM and CDR2 ANQGSEA. CDR3 length: 14 residues. The CDR3 DNA reads as TGCAGCGTTGATGTTATGGCCATGGACACTGAAGCTTTCTTT. It translates to CSVDVMAMDTEAFF. The full variable domain, rest sourced from reference TRBV29-1 and TRBJ1-1, is SAVISQKPSRDICQRGTSLTIQCQVDSQVTMMFWYRQQPGQSLTLIATANQGSEATYESGFVIDKFPISRPNLTFSTLTVSNMSPEDSSIYLCSVDVMAMDTEAFFGQGTRLTVV.